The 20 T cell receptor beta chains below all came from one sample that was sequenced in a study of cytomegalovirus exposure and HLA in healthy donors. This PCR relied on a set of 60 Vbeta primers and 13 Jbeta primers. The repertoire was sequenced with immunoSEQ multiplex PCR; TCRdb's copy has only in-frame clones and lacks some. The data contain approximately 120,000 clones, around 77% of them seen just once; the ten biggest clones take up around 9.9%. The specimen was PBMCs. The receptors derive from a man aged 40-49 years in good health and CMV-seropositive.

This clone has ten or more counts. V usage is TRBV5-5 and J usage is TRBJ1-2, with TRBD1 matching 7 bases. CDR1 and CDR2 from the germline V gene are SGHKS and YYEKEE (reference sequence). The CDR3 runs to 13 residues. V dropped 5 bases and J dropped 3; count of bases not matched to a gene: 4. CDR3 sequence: CASSLGTDYGYTF. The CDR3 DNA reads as TGTGCCAGCAGTCTTGGGACAGACTATGGCTACACCTTC.

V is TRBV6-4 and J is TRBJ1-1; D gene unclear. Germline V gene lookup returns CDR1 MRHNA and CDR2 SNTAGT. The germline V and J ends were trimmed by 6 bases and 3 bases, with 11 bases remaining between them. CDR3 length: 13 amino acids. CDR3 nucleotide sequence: TGTGCCAGCAGGATTGCGGAGGACACTGAAGCTTTCTTT. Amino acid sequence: CASRIAEDTEAFF.

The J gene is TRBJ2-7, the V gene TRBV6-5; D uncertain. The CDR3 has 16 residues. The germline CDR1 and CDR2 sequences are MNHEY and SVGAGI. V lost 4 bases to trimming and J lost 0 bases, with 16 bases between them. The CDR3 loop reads CASSFTSRRSSYEQYF. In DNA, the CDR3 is TGTGCCAGCAGTTTTACATCCCGGCGGAGCTCCTACGAGCAGTACTTC.

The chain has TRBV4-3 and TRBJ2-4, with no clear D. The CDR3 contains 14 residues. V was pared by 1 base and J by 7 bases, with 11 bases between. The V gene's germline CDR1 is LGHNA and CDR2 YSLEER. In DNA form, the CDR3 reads TGCGCCAGCAGCCAAGTCTCTGGAGTGAACATTCAGTACTTC. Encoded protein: CASSQVSGVNIQYF.

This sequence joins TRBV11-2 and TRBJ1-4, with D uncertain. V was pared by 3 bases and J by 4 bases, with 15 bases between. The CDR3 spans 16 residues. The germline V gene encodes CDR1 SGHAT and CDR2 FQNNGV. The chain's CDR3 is CASSFLPRGYNEKLFF. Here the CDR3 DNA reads TGTGCCAGCAGCTTCCTCCCGCGGGGATATAATGAAAAACTGTTTTTT.

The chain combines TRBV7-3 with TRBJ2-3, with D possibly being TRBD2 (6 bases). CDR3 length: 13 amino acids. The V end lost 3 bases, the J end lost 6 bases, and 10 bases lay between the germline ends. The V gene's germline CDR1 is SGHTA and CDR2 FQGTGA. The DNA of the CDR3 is TGTGCCAGCAGCTTGGGGGGACCGGATACGCAGTATTTT. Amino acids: CASSLGGPDTQYF.

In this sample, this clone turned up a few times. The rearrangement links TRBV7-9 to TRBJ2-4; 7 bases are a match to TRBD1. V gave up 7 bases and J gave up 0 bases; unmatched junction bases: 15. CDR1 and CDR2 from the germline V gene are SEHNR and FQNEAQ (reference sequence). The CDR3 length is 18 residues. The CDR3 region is CASNPGKGAPLAKNIQYF. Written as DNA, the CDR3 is TGTGCCAGCAACCCCGGGAAGGGGGCACCATTAGCCAAAAACATTCAGTACTTC.

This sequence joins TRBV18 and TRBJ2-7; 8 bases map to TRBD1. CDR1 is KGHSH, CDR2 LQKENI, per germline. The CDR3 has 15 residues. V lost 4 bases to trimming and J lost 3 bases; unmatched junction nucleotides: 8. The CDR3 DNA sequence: TGTGCCAGCTCACTAACCGGGACAGGCTTCTACGAGCAGTACTTC. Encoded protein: CASSLTGTGFYEQYF.

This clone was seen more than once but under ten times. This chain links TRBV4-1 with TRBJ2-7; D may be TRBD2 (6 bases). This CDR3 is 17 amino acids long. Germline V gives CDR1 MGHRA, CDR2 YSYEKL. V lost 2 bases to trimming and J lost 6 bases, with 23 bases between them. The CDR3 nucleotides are TGCGCCAGCAGCCAACAGACCCAGCCCGGGACTTCGGGCGAGCAGTACTTC. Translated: CASSQQTQPGTSGEQYF.

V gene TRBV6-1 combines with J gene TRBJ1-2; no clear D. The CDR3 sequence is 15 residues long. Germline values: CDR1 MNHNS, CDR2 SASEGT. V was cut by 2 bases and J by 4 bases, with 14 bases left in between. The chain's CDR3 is CASSETGFSIYGYTF. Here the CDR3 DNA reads TGTGCCAGCAGTGAAACGGGTTTCTCCATCTATGGCTACACCTTC.

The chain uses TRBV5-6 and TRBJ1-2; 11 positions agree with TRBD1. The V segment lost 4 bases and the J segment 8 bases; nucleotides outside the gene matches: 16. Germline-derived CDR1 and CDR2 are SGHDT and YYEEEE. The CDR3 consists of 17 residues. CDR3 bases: TGTGCCAGCAGCCAGGATGGGGCCGGACAGGGGGCGCGGGGCTACACCTTC. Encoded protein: CASSQDGAGQGARGYTF.

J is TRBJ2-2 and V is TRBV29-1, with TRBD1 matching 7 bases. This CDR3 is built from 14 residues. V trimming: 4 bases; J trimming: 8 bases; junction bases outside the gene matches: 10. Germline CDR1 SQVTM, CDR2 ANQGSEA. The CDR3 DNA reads TGCAGCGTTGCCGGGACAGCAATGGGTGGGGAGCTGTTTTTT. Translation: CSVAGTAMGGELFF.

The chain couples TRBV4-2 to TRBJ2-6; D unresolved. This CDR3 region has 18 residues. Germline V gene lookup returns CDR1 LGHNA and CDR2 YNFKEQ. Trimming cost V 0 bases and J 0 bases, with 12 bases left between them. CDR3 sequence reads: CASSQDYRHSSGANVLTF. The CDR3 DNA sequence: TGTGCCAGCAGCCAAGATTATAGGCACAGCTCTGGGGCCAACGTCCTGACTTTC.

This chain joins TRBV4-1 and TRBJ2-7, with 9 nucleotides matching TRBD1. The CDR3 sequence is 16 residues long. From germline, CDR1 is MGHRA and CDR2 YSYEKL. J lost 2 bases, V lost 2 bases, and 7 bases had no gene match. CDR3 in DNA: TGCGCCAGCAGCCAAACAGGGGGCTTTCCCACCTACGAGCAGTACTTC. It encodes CASSQTGGFPTYEQYF.

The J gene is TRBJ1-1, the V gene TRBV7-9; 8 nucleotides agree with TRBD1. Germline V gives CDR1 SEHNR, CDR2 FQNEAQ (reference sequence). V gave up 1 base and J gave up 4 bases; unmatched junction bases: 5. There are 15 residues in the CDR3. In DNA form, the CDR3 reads TGTGCCAGCAGCTTAGTCGGACAGGGCTCCACTGAAGCTTTCTTT. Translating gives CASSLVGQGSTEAFF.

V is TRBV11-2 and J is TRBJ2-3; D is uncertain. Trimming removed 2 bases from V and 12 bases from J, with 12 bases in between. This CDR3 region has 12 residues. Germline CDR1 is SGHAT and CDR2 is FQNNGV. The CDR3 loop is CASSLLASAQYF. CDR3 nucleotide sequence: TGTGCCAGCAGCTTACTGGCCTCCGCACAGTATTTT. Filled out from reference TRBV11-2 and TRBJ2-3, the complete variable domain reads EAGVAQSPRYKIIEKRQSVAFWCNPISGHATLYWYQQILGQGPKLLIQFQNNGVVDDSQLPKDRFSAERLKGVDSTLKIQPAKLEDSAVYLCASSLLASAQYFGPGTRLTVL.

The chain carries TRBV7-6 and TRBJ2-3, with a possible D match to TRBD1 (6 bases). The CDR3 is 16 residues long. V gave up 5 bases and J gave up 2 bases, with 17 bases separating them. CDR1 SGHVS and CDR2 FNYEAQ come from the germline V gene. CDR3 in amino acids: CASSPRSRGATDTQYF. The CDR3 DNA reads TGTGCCAGCAGCCCCCGGTCCAGGGGAGCCACAGATACGCAGTATTTT.

This CDR3 reads CASSFPGQTNYGYTF. CDR3 in DNA: TGTGCCAGCAGTTTCCCGGGACAGACGAACTATGGCTACACCTTC. The chain combines TRBV6-6 with TRBJ1-2; 7 bases match TRBD1. CDR3 length equals 15 residues. The germline V gene encodes CDR1 MNHNY and CDR2 SVGAGI (reference sequence). V shed 4 bases, J shed 2 bases, and the junction held 7 bases outside the gene matches.

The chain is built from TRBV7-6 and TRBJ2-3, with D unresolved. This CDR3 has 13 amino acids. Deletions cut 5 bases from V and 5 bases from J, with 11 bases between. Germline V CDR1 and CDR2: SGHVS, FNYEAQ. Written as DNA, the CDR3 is TGTGCCAGCAGCCGCCTTTCGAGAGATACGCAGTATTTT. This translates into CASSRLSRDTQYF.

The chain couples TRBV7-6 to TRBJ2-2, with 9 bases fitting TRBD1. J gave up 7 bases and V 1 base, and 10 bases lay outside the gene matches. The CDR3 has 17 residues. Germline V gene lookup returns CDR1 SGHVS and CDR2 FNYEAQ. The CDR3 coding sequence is TGTGCCAGCAGCTTAGGTGTCGGGACAGGGTTGAACGGGGAGCTGTTTTTT. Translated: CASSLGVGTGLNGELFF.